This entry features one T cell receptor beta chain sequence. This sample stems from a study of cytomegalovirus exposure and HLA in healthy donors. The PCR contained 60 Vbeta and 13 Jbeta primers. The data were produced by immunoSEQ multiplex PCR, yet TCRdb's version contains in-frame clones alone and is incomplete. Its clone listing holds 150,000 or so clones. Germline CDR1 SNHLY, CDR2 FYNNEI. V lost 9 bases to trimming and J lost 15 bases; unmatched junction nucleotides: 13. The CDR3 contains 13 residues. The chain combines TRBV2 with TRBJ2-1, with 11 nucleotides matching TRBD2. The origin of this receptor is a man aged 25 to 45 in good health and CMV-seronegative. The sample taken for sequencing was PBMCs. The CDR3 region has the DNA TGTGCCAGAGATAGCGGGAGGGCCGATGGCTCGTTCTTC. Residues: CARDSGRADGSFF.